This T cell receptor beta chain was recovered during a study of shared clonotypes between healthy human individuals. The split of CD4+ cells yielded CD45RA+ naive and CD45RA-negative memory subsets. This CDR3 contains 15 residues. Germline CDR1 reads MNHNY; CDR2 reads SVGAGI (reference sequence). This clone was detected only once. At one end, the junction sequence differs from germline, possibly due to a read error. The method was immunoSEQ multiplex PCR; TCRdb's version includes in-frame clones alone and lacks a portion of them. Counted here are over a million clones, approximately 98% occurring once; the ten biggest clones make up about 0.4%.

The genes are TRBV6-6 and TRBJ2-6; D not certain. The origin of this receptor is a young man in good health. The sequenced sample consisted of naive CD4+ T cells sorted from blood. The subset was: CD45RA+ positively selected. For the CDR3, the DNA is TGTGCCAGCAGGTACTCGAAGACTGGGGCCAACGTCCTGACTTTC. Translation: CASRYSKTGANVLTF.